A single sample gave rise to the 27 T cell receptor beta chains below, sequenced in a study of human T cells and chemical hapten exposure. TCRdb re-called the RACE reads through MiXCR, storing one row per CDR3 protein. In the table there are under 200,000 distinct CDR3 sequences, around 30% of which are singletons. Noted time point: pre-sensitization, week 0. Treatment specified: therapeutic diphenylcyclopropenone sensitization with weekly scalp DPC. The sequences come from whole blood, collected in connection with sensitization to the hapten diphenylcyclopropenone (DPC). The receptor set was obtained from a woman aged 25-40 years with alopecia areata. Some clones in this sample may be carry-over from other donors' samples.

The chain uses TRBV29-1 and TRBJ1-1; 10 bases line up with TRBD1. The germline V gene encodes CDR1 SQVTM and CDR2 ANQGSEA. V was clipped by 5 bases and J by 5 bases; unmatched bases: 14. The CDR3 covers 16 residues. CDR3 amino acids: CSVRLGQGSFGTEAFF. The CDR3 region has the DNA TGCAGCGTTCGCCTGGGACAGGGGAGTTTCGGGACTGAAGCTTTCTTT.

The chain carries TRBV7-2 and TRBJ2-1; the D is unclear. Germline V CDR1 and CDR2: SGHTA, FQGNSA. There are 14 residues in the CDR3. V lost 1 base to trimming and J lost 8 bases, with 12 bases between them. Here the CDR3 reads CASSLVASSDEQFF. CDR3 sequence (DNA): TGTGCCAGCAGCTTAGTGGCCAGTTCCGATGAGCAGTTCTTC. The full variable domain, its missing parts supplied by reference TRBV7-2 and TRBJ2-1, is GAGVSQSPSNKVTEKGKDVELRCDPISGHTALYWYRQSLGQGLEFLIYFQGNSAPDKSGLPSDRFSAERTGGSVSTLTIQRTQQEDSAVYLCASSLVASSDEQFFGPGTRLTVL.

This chain connects TRBV21-1 to TRBJ2-7. TRBV21-1 is shown as a pseudogene. CDR3 length equals 12 residues. The DNA for the CDR3 is TGTGCCAGCAGCAAAGTACCCTACGAGCAGTACTTC. Encoded protein: CASSKVPYEQYF.

The chain joins TRBV7-9 to TRBJ2-2, with 7 bases lining up with TRBD1. Looked up from germline, CDR1 is SEHNR and CDR2 is FQNEAQ (reference sequence). The CDR3 runs 16 residues. J gave up 2 bases and V 3 bases, and 6 bases lay outside the gene matches. The CDR3, as DNA: TGTGCCAGCAGCTTCCCCGGGACAGAAAACACCGGGGAGCTGTTTTTT. Protein: CASSFPGTENTGELFF.

This clonotype was seen only a few times. J is TRBJ1-3 and V is TRBV12-3 or TRBV12-4; D call uncertain. The CDR3 covers 14 residues. Deletions cut 2 bases from V and 1 base from J, with 6 bases between. The CDR3 DNA reads TGTGCCAGCAGTTTATCTGGATCTGGAAACACCATATATTTT. This sequence encodes CASSLSGSGNTIYF.

This clonotype was counted at least ten times. The CDR3 coding sequence is TGTGCCAGCAGTCCAAGGGACGGGAATGAAAAACTGTTTTTT. Translating gives CASSPRDGNEKLFF. V is TRBV6-6 and J is TRBJ1-4, with a weak D call TRBD1 (5 bases). The germline CDR1 and CDR2 sequences are MNHNY and SVGAGI (reference sequence). There are 14 residues in the CDR3. The germline V and J ends were trimmed by 5 bases and 5 bases, with 12 bases remaining between them.

This clonotype was detected only once. This chain's CDR3 is CASSPPGGTGVLNGYTF. For the CDR3, the DNA is TGTGCCAGCAGCCCACCCGGCGGGACAGGGGTCTTAAATGGCTACACCTTC. The J gene is TRBJ1-2, the V gene TRBV5-4, with 10 bases matching TRBD1. The CDR3 runs 17 residues. Losses at the gene ends were 4 bases for V and 6 bases for J; bases not matched to a gene: 15. The germline CDR1 and CDR2 sequences are SGHNT and YYREEE (reference sequence).

This chain connects TRBV4-2 to TRBJ1-5; D is perhaps TRBD1 (6 bases). The length of the CDR3 is 16 residues. V was trimmed by 1 base and J by 0 bases, leaving 10 bases between them. Germline-derived CDR1 and CDR2 are LGHNA and YNFKEQ. The CDR3 sequence is CASSQGDNNSNQPQHF. The CDR3 region has the DNA TGTGCCAGCAGCCAAGGGGACAATAATAGCAATCAGCCCCAGCATTTT.

In the case of this clonotype: One end of the junction fails to match germline, which may point to a read error. The chain combines TRBV11-2 with TRBJ1-5; D is unclear. The germline CDR1 and CDR2 sequences are SGHAT and FQNNGV. The CDR3 totals 14 residues. CDR3 protein: CASSLEGGNQPQHF. In nucleotides, the CDR3 is TGTGCCAGCAGCCTAGAGGGTGGCAATCAGCCCCAGCATTTT.

The rearrangement links TRBV5-1 to TRBJ1-1; the match to TRBD1 covers 12 bases. The J segment lost 5 bases and the V segment lost 4 bases, leaving 12 bases of the junction unmatched. The CDR3 length is 17 residues. CDR1 is SGHRS and CDR2 is YFSETQ in the germline V gene. CDR3 DNA sequence: TGCGCCAGCAGCCTAACTAGGGACAGGGGGCGCGTAACTGAAGCTTTCTTT. Encoded protein: CASSLTRDRGRVTEAFF.

This clonotype was observed a handful of times. CDR3 protein: CSARTTGRLNEQFF. The CDR3 bases are TGCAGTGCTAGAACGACGGGACGGTTGAATGAGCAGTTCTTC. The chain has TRBV20-1 and TRBJ2-1; D may correspond to TRBD1 or TRBD2 (5 bases each). This CDR3 region has 14 residues. Germline CDR1 is DFQATT and CDR2 is SNEGSKA (reference sequence). Deletions cut 2 bases from V and 7 bases from J, with 15 bases between.

The genes are TRBV11-2 and TRBJ2-7, with D perhaps matching TRBD1 or TRBD2 (6 bases each). This CDR3 is 15 amino acids long. CDR1 is SGHAT and CDR2 is FQNNGV in the germline V gene. V was clipped by 0 bases and J by 2 bases, with 11 bases between them. The CDR3 DNA sequence: TGTGCCAGCAGCTTAGACGGTCGGGGGCCCTACGAGCAGTACTTC. It yields the protein CASSLDGRGPYEQYF.

The table lists this clonotype with many counts. The chain joins TRBV29-1 to TRBJ1-1; D is perhaps TRBD1 (6 bases). This CDR3 comprises 17 residues. CDR1 SQVTM and CDR2 ANQGSEA come from the germline V gene. Trimming removed 3 bases from V and 2 bases from J, with 22 bases in between. The CDR3 DNA follows: TGCAGCGTTGATCTTTGTTGGCAGGGGAGGAATAACACTGAAGCTTTCTTT. It codes for CSVDLCWQGRNNTEAFF.

Only one count was recorded for this clonotype. J is TRBJ2-1 and V is TRBV24-1; 10 bases align to TRBD2. CDR1 and CDR2 from the germline V gene are KGHDR and SFDVKD. J gave up 2 bases and V 2 bases, and 20 bases lay outside the gene matches. The CDR3 has 22 amino acids. CDR3 residues: CATSDSPRVGAGGGSAYNEQFF. CDR3 in DNA: TGTGCCACCAGTGATTCCCCAAGGGTGGGAGCGGGAGGGGGTTCGGCCTACAATGAGCAGTTCTTC.

The chain carries TRBV29-1 and TRBJ2-7; D perhaps matches TRBD1 (6 bases). The CDR3 runs 13 residues. The V and J ends lost 7 bases and 3 bases respectively, with 16 bases between them. CDR1 is SQVTM, CDR2 ANQGSEA, per germline. This CDR3 reads CSATGTHLYEQYF. The CDR3 coding sequence is TGCAGCGCAACAGGGACCCACCTCTACGAGCAGTACTTC.

The V call is TRBV9, the J call TRBJ2-2, with 8 bases that match TRBD2. The length of the CDR3 is 17 residues. V gave up 2 bases and J gave up 4 bases; unmatched junction bases: 10. Germline V gene lookup returns CDR1 SGDLS and CDR2 YYNGEE. CDR3 in DNA: TGTGCCAGCAGCGTTCTACCCAGCGGGAGTGGCACCGGGGAGCTGTTTTTT. It specifies CASSVLPSGSGTGELFF.

This clonotype was seen only a few times. The chain recombines TRBV6-5 with TRBJ1-1; perhaps TRBD1 as D (5 bases). Germline assignment: CDR1 MNHEY and CDR2 SVGAGI. V lost 5 bases, J lost 1 base, and 11 bases lay in between. The CDR3 is 14 residues long. CDR3 sequence (DNA): TGTGCCAGCAGTAACTATCAGGGGAACACTGAAGCTTTCTTT. This sequence encodes CASSNYQGNTEAFF.

The sample holds a few counts of this clonotype. This rearrangement joins TRBV29-1 to TRBJ2-7; D might be TRBD2 (6 bases). The CDR3 spans 13 residues. CDR1 and CDR2 from the germline V gene are SQVTM and ANQGSEA. V was shortened by 2 bases and J by 6 bases, with 14 bases between the two germline ends. This CDR3 reads CSVETGVVSEQYF. As DNA, the CDR3 is TGCAGCGTTGAAACGGGGGTCGTTAGCGAGCAGTACTTC.

The V gene is TRBV4-2, the J gene TRBJ2-3; possible D gene TRBD2, 6 bases. The CDR3 is 15 amino acids. V was shortened by 0 bases and J by 1 base, with 8 bases between the two germline ends. Looked up from germline, CDR1 is LGHNA and CDR2 is YNFKEQ. The chain's CDR3 is CASSQEGGGTDTQYF. CDR3 in DNA: TGTGCCAGCAGCCAAGAAGGCGGGGGCACAGATACGCAGTATTTT.

Details on this clonotype: A read error may produce the germline difference seen at one junction end. This chain connects TRBV9 to TRBJ1-2; 11 bases map to TRBD1. The germline V gene encodes CDR1 SGDLS and CDR2 YYNGEE. CDR3 length: 15 residues. The CDR3 sequence is CASRVDGTGGDGYTF. The CDR3 region has the DNA TGTGCCAGCAGGGTAGACGGGACAGGGGGAGATGGCTACACCTTC. The full variable domain, rest sourced from reference TRBV9 and TRBJ1-2, is DSGVTQTPKHLITATGQRVTLRCSPRSGDLSVYWYQQSLDQGLQFLIQYYNGEERAKGNILERFSAQQFPDLHSELNLSSLELGDSALYFCASRVDGTGGDGYTFGSGTRLTVV.

The rearrangement joins TRBV29-1 to TRBJ1-2; no clear D. Trimming shortened V by 0 bases and J by 13 bases, and 9 bases separated the two germline ends. The CDR3 sequence is 10 residues long. Germline V gene sequence: CDR1 SQVTM, CDR2 ANQGSEA. CDR3 loop: CSVEERKATF. The CDR3 DNA sequence: TGCAGCGTTGAAGAGCGGAAGGCCACCTTC.

This clonotype was found a few times. The chain combines TRBV5-1 with TRBJ2-6, with TRBD1 matching over 7 bases. CDR3 length: 15 amino acids. V dropped 0 bases and J dropped 10; count of bases not matched to a gene: 7. From germline, CDR1 is SGHRS and CDR2 YFSETQ. The CDR3 region is CASSLGAGTANVLTF. In DNA, the CDR3 is TGCGCCAGCAGCTTGGGGGCCGGGACAGCTAACGTCCTGACTTTC.

The chain has TRBV29-1 and TRBJ1-1; 7 bases agree with TRBD1. Looked up from germline, CDR1 is SQVTM and CDR2 is ANQGSEA. V was clipped by 5 bases and J by 8 bases; unmatched bases: 8. This CDR3 is built from 12 residues. The CDR3 DNA follows: TGCAGCGTTTGCCCGACAGGGTCGGAAGCTTTCTTT. This codes for CSVCPTGSEAFF.

The chain couples TRBV10-3 to TRBJ1-4; 9 positions agree with TRBD1. CDR3 length equals 13 residues. The germline V gene has CDR1 ENHRY and CDR2 SYGVKD. The ends lost 10 bases at V and 6 bases at J; junction bases unmatched: 6. The DNA for the CDR3 is TGTGCCACCGGGGGACAGGGTGATGAAAAACTGTTTTTT. Translated: CATGGQGDEKLFF.

This clonotype occurred once. The V and J genes are TRBV7-9 and TRBJ1-1; 7 positions match TRBD1. V gave up 4 bases and J gave up 0 bases; unmatched junction bases: 8. This CDR3 comprises 16 residues. Germline CDR1 is SEHNR and CDR2 is FQNEAQ (reference sequence). The CDR3 reads CASSWDKGALNTEAFF. DNA for the CDR3: TGTGCCAGCAGCTGGGACAAGGGGGCCCTGAACACTGAAGCTTTCTTT.

This clonotype was counted between two and nine times. One end of the junction fails to match germline, which may point to a read error. This rearrangement joins TRBV10-3 to TRBJ2-3; D call uncertain. The length of the CDR3 is 13 residues. Germline V gene data show CDR1 as ENHRY and CDR2 as SYGVKD. The CDR3 sequence is CAISESIADTQYF. DNA of the CDR3: TGTGCCATCAGTGAGTCGATCGCAGATACGCAGTACTTT.

This clonotype was picked up a small number of times. J is TRBJ2-3 and V is TRBV7-2; D not certain. CDR3 length: 13 residues. The germline CDR1 and CDR2 sequences are SGHTA and FQGNSA. Trimming removed 4 bases at V and 5 bases at J, with 10 bases between. CDR3 sequence: CASSSPAGDTQYF. For the CDR3, the DNA is TGTGCCAGCAGCTCCCCAGCAGGAGATACGCAGTATTTT.